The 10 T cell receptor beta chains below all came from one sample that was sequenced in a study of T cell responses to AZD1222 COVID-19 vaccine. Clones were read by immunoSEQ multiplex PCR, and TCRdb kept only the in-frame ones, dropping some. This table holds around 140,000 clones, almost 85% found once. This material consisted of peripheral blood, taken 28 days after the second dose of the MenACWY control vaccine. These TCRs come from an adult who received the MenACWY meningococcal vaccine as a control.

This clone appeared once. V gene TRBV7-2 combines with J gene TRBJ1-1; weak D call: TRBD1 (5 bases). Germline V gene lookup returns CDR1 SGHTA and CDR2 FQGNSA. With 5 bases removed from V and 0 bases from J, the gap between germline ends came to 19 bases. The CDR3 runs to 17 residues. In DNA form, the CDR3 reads TGTGCCAGCAGCCTGGGTAGGGGTAGGAGGATGAACACTGAAGCTTTCTTT. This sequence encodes CASSLGRGRRMNTEAFF. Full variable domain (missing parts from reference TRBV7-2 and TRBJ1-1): GAGVSQSPSNKVTEKGKDVELRCDPISGHTALYWYRQSLGQGLEFLIYFQGNSAPDKSGLPSDRFSAERTGGSVSTLTIQRTQQEDSAVYLCASSLGRGRRMNTEAFFGQGTRLTVV.

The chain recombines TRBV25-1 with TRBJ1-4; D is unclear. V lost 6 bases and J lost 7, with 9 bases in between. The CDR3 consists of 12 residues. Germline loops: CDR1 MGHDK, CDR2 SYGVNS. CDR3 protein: CASRRESEKLFF. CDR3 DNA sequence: TGTGCCAGCAGGAGGGAGAGTGAAAAACTGTTTTTT.

CDR3 protein: CSAKVGTGDNEQFF. DNA for the CDR3: TGCAGCGCAAAAGTCGGGACAGGAGACAATGAGCAGTTCTTC. This chain joins TRBV29-1 and TRBJ2-1; 8 positions match TRBD1. CDR1 is SQVTM and CDR2 is ANQGSEA in the germline V gene. The V gene end was trimmed by 7 bases and the J gene end by 5 bases; junction bases not matched to a gene: 10. This CDR3 is 14 amino acids long.

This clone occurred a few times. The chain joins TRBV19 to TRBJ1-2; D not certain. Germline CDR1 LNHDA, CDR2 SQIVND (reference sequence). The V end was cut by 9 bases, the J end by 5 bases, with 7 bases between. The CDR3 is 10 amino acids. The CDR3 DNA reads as TGTGCCAGCGGACCATATGGCTACACCTTC. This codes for CASGPYGYTF.

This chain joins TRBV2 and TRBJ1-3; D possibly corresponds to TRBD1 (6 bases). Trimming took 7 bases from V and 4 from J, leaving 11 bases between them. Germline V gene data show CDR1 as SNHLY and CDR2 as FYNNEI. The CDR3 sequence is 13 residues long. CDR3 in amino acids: CASTRGGGNTIYF. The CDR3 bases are TGTGCCAGCACCAGGGGTGGCGGAAACACCATATATTTT.

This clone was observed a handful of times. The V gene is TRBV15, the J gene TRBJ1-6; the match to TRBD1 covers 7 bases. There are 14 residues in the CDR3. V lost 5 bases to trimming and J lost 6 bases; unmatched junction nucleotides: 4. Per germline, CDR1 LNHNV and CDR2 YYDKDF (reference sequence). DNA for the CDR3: TGTGCCACCAGCCGAGGGACAGCTAATTCACCCCTCCACTTT. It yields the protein CATSRGTANSPLHF. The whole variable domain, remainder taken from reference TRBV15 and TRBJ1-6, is DAMVIQNPRYQVTQFGKPVTLSCSQTLNHNVMYWYQQKSSQAPKLLFHYYDKDFNNEADTPDNFQSRRPNTSFCFLDIRSPGLGDTAMYLCATSRGTANSPLHFGNGTRLTVT.

The CDR3 region is CASSPTSGIYNEQFF. CDR3 bases: TGTGCCAGCAGCCCGACTAGCGGGATCTACAATGAGCAGTTCTTC. The chain employs TRBV7-9 and TRBJ2-1; 11 nucleotides line up with TRBD2. CDR3 length equals 15 residues. Germline loops: CDR1 SEHNR, CDR2 FQNEAQ (reference sequence). Unmatched junction bases numbered 3, after V lost 5 bases and J lost 3 bases.

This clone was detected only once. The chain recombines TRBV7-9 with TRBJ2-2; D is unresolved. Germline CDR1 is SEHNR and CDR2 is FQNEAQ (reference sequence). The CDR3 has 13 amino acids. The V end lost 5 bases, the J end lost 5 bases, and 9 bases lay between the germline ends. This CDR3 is CASSPSETGELFF. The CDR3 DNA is TGTGCCAGCAGCCCCTCAGAGACCGGGGAGCTGTTTTTT.

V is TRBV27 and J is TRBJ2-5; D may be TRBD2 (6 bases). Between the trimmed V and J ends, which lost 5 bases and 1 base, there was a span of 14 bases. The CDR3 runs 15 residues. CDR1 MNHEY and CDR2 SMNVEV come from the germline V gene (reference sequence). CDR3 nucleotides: TGTGCCAGCAGTCTCCGGGGGTCCCTCCAAGAGACCCAGTACTTC. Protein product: CASSLRGSLQETQYF.

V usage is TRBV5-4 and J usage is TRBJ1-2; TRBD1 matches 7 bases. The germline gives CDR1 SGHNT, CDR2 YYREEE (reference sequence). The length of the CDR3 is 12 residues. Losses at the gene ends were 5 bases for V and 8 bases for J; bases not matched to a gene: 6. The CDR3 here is CASRYWDSGYTF. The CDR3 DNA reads TGTGCCAGCAGATACTGGGACAGCGGCTACACCTTC. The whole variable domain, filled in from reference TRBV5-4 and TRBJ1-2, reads ETGVTQSPTHLIKTRGQQVTLRCSSQSGHNTVSWYQQALGQGPQFIFQYYREEENGRGNFPPRFSGLQFPNYSSELNVNALELDDSALYLCASRYWDSGYTFGSGTRLTVV.